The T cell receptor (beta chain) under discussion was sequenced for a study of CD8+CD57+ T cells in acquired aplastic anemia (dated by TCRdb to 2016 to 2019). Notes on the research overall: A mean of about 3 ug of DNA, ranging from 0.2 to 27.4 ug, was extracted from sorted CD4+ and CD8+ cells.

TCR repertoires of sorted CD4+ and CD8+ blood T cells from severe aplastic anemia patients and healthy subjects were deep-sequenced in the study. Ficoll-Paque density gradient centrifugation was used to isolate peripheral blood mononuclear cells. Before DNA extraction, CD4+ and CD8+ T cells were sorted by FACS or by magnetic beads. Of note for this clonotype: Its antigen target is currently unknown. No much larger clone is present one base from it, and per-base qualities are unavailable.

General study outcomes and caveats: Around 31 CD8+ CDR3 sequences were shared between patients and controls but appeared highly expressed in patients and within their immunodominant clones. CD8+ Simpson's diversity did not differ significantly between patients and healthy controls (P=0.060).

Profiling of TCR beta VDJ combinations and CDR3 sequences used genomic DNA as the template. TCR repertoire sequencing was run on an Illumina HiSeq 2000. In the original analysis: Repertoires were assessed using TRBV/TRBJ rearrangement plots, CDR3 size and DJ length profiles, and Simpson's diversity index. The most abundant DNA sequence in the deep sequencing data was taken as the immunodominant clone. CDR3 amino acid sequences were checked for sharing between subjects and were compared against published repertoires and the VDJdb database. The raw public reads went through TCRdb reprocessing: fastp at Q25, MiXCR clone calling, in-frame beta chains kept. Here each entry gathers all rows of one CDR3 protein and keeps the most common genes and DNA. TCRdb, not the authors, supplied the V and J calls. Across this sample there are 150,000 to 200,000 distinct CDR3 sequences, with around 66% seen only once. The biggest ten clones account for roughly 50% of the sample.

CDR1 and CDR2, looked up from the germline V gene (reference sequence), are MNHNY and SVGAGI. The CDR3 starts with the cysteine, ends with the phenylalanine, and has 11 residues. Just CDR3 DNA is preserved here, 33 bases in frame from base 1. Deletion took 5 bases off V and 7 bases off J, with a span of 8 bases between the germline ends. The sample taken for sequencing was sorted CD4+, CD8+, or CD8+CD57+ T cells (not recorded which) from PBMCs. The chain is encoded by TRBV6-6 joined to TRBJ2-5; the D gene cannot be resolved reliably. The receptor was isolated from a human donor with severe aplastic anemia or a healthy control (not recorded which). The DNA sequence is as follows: TGTGCCAGCAGTAATGGACGGACCCAGTACTTC. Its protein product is CASSNGRTQYF.